This T cell receptor beta chain was retrieved from a study of tumor-infiltrating lymphocytes in localized non-small cell lung cancer. At the level of the study: Patients included smokers and never-smokers with various histologies, some sampled after neoadjuvant chemotherapy.

General observations from the study: Only some patients had TCR sequencing, depending on available tissue. Each assay used a separate piece of the same tissue.

Per the germline V gene, CDR1 is MNHEY and CDR2 is SMNVEV (reference sequence). This CDR3 region has 17 residues. Trimming took 6 bases from V and 0 from J, leaving 18 bases between them. About this clone itself: Antigen: not known.

Generated by immunoSEQ multiplex PCR, the TCRdb table keeps only in-frame clones and is missing some. Counted here are under 8,500 clones, roughly 69% occurring once; the ten biggest clones make up about 9%. Sample: uninvolved lung tissue not adjacent to the tumor. This chain connects TRBV27 to TRBJ1-5; no reliable D call. The TCR was taken from a human donor with non-small cell lung cancer. CDR3 amino acids: CASRPFPPADSNQPQHF. Here the CDR3 DNA reads TGTGCCAGCAGGCCCTTTCCCCCAGCTGATAGCAATCAGCCCCAGCATTTT.